This T cell receptor beta chain is from a study of Tregs in tolerant kidney transplant recipients. Overall study findings and caveats: Findings come from small patient numbers and require larger validation. This study did not directly address biological reproducibility. Nucleotide sequences could not be compared across some patients' samples due to primer changes.

Thawed PBMCs were rested overnight at 37°C with approximately 200 IU/ml IL-2 before regulatory T cell sorting. As to this clone: Antigen: not known.

Repertoires were generated with immunoSEQ multiplex PCR, while TCRdb's copy carries only in-frame clones and drops some. Of approximately 75,000 clones listed, approximately 89% were seen once; the top ten hold 0.34%. Specimen: Tregs from blood, collected before the transplant. This clonotype was obtained from a human donor who received a combined kidney and bone marrow transplant.

CDR3 sequence: CASSGYGYTF. CDR3 sequence (DNA): TGTGCCAGCAGCGGTTATGGCTACACCTTC. The J gene is TRBJ1-2, the V gene TRBV28, with D hard to call. From germline, CDR1 is MDHEN and CDR2 SYDVKM. The CDR3 extends over 10 amino acids. V was shortened by 6 bases and J by 5 bases, with 4 bases between the two germline ends.